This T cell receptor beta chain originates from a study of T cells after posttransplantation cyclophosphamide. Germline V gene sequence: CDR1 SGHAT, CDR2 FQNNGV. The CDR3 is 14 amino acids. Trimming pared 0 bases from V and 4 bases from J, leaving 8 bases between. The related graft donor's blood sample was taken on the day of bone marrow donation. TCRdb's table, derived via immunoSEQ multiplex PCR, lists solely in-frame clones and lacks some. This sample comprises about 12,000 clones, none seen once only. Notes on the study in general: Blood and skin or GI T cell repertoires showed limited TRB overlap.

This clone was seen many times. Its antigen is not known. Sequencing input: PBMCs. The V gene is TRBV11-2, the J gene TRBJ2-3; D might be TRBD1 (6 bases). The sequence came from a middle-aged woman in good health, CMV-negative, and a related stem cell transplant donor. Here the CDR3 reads CASSLDRGSDTQYF. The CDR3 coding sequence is TGTGCCAGCAGCTTAGACAGGGGATCAGATACGCAGTATTTT.